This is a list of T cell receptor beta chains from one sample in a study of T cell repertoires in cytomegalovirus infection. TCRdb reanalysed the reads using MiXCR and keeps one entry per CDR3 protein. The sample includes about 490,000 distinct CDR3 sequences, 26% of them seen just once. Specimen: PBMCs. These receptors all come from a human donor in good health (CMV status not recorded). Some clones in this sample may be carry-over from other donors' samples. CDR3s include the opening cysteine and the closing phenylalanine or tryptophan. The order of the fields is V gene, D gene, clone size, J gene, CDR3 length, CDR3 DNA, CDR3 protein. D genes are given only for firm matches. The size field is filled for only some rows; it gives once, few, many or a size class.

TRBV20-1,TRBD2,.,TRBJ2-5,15,TGCAGTGCTCCCGGGAGTAGCGGGGGTCTCGAGACCCAGTACTTC,CSAPGSSGGLETQYF
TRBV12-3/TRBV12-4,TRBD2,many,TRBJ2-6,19,TGTGCCAGCAGTATCATAGCGGGGGGACTCCCATCTGGGGCCAACGTCCTGACTTTC,CASSIIAGGLPSGANVLTF
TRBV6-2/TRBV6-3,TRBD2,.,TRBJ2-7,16,TGTGCCAGCAGTCCGGGACTAGCGGGAATAGGGTACGAGCAGTACTTC,CASSPGLAGIGYEQYF
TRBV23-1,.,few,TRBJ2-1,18,TGCGCCAGCAGTCAATCAAAAAGGGGGGAGGGAACCTACAATGAGCAGTTCTTC,CASSQSKRGEGTYNEQFF
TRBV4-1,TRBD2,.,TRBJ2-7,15,TGCGCCAGCAGCCTTACTAGCGGGAGGGCCTACGAGCAGTACTTC,CASSLTSGRAYEQYF
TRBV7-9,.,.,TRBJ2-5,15,TGTGCCAGCAGCCCGTCGGGGGTCGGCCAAGAGACCCAGTACTTC,CASSPSGVGQETQYF
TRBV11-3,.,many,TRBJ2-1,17,TGTGCCAGCAGCAACCAGATTGGCGGCCTCTCCTACAATGAGCAGTTCTTC,CASSNQIGGLSYNEQFF
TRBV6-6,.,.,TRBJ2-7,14,TGTGCCAGCAGTTATGGTGCAGGGGTGCACGAGCAGTACTTC,CASSYGAGVHEQYF
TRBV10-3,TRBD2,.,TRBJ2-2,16,TGTGCCATCAGTGGGGGACTAGCGGGAGATACCGGGGAGCTGTTTTTT,CAISGGLAGDTGELFF
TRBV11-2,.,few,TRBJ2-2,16,TGTGCCAGCAGCCTTAGGGATGCAGGTTTAGGCGGGGAGCTGTTTTTT,CASSLRDAGLGGELFF
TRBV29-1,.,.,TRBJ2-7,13,TGCAGCTTCTCGACTCCTAACTCCTACGAGCAGTACTTC,CSFSTPNSYEQYF
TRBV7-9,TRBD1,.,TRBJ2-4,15,TGTGCCAGCAGAGCGAACAGGGGGGACAAAAACATTCAGTACTTC,CASRANRGDKNIQYF
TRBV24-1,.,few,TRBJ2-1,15,TGTGCCACCAGTGATACCGGGACATTCAACAATGAGCAGTTCTTC,CATSDTGTFNNEQFF
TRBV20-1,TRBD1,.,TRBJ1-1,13,TGCAGTGCTAGGTGGGACAGGAACACTGAAGCTTTCTTT,CSARWDRNTEAFF
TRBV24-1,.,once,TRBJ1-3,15,TGTGCCACCAGTGATTTGAACGACTCTGGAAACACCATATATTTT,CATSDLNDSGNTIYF
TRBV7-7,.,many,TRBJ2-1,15,TGTGCTAGCAGCCAGGACGGACTGTCCTACAATGAGCAGTTCTTC,CASSQDGLSYNEQFF